This TCR beta chain was sequenced during a study of blood T cells in healthy people across ages. PBMCs numbering at least 7 million were isolated per sample. Next came a second PCR, run for about 7 to 11 cycles, which used a sample-barcoded 5' primer along with a J-beta primer mix. TCRdb recomputed calls from the 5' RACE reads with MiXCR, one row per CDR3 protein. The repertoire holds about 640,000 distinct CDR3 sequences, with about 53% as singletons. CDR3 length: 13 amino acids. Trimming left V 7 bases short and J 4 bases short, with 10 bases between. The sequence derives from a man in his fifties or sixties in good health. Specimen: blood. The chain combines TRBV12-3 or TRBV12-4 with TRBJ2-2; D unclear. This CDR3 reads CASTLTATGELFF. The DNA for the CDR3 is TGTGCCAGCACCTTGACCGCCACCGGGGAGCTGTTTTTT.